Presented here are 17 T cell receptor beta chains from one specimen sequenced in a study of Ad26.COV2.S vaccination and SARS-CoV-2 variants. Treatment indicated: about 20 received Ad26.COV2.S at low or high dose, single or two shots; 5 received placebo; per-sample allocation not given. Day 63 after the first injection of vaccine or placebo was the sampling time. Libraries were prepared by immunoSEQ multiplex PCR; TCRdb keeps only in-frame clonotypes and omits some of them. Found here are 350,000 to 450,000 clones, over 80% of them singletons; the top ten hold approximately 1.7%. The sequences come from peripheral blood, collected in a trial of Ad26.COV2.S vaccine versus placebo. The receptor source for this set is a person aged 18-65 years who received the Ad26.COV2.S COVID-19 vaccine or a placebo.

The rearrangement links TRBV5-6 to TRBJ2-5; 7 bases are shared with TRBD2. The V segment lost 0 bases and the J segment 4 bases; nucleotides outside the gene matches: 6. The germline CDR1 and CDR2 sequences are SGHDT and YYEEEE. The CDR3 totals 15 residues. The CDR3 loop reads CASSLGSGEGETQYF. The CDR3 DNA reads TGTGCCAGCAGCTTGGGAAGCGGGGAAGGAGAGACCCAGTACTTC.

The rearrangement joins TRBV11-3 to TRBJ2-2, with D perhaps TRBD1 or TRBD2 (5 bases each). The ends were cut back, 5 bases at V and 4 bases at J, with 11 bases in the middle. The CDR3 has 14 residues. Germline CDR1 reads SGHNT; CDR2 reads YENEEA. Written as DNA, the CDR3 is TGTGCCAGCAGCCGTACGGGGCTCACCGGGGAGCTGTTTTTT. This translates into CASSRTGLTGELFF.

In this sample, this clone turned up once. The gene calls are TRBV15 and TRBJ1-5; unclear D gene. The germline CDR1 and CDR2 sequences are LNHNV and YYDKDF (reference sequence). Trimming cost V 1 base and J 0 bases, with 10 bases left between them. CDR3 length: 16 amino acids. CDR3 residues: CATSRVRAYSNQPQHF. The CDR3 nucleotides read TGTGCCACCAGCAGAGTTAGGGCTTATAGCAATCAGCCCCAGCATTTT.

The CDR3 coding sequence is TGTGCCAGCAGGGCAGCTAGCGGGGGGGCAAACTACAATGAGCAGTTCTTC. Amino acid sequence: CASRAASGGANYNEQFF. The chain links TRBV28 to TRBJ2-1; 12 nucleotides agree with TRBD2. There are 17 residues in the CDR3. V was clipped by 6 bases and J by 3 bases; unmatched bases: 9. Per germline, CDR1 MDHEN and CDR2 SYDVKM.

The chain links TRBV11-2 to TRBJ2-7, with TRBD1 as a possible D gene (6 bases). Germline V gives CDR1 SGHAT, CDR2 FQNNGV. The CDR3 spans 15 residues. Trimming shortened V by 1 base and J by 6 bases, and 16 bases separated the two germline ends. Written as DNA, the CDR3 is TGTGCCAGCAGCTTAGTATTCAGGGGTATCGTCGAGCAGTACTTC. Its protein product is CASSLVFRGIVEQYF.

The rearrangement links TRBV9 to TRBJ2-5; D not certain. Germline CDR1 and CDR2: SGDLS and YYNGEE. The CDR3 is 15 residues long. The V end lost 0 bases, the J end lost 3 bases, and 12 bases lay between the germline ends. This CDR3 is CASSVGPSFKETQYF. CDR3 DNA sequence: TGTGCCAGCAGCGTAGGTCCCTCGTTCAAAGAGACCCAGTACTTC.

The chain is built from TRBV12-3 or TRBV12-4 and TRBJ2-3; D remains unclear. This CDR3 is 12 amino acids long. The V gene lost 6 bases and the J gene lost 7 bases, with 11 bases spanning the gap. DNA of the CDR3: TGTGCCAGCAGAGATTATTCAAATACGCAGTATTTT. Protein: CASRDYSNTQYF.

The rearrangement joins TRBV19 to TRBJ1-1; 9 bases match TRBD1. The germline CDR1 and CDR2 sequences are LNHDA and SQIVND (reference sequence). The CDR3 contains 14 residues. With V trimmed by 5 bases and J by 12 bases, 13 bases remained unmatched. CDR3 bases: TGTGCCAGTAGTTGGGGACAGGGTGTTCTTGGGTCTTTCTTT. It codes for CASSWGQGVLGSFF.

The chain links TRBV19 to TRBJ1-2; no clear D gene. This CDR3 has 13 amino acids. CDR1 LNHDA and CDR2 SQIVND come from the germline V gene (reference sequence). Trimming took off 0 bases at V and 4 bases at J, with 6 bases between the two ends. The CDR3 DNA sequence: TGTGCCAGTAGTATAGAACAACGCTATGGCTACACCTTC. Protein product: CASSIEQRYGYTF.

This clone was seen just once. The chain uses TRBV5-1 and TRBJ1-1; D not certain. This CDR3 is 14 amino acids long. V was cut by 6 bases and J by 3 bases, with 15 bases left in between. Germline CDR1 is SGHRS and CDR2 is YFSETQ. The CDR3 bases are TGCGCCAGCACCCTACCCGGGCTAGACACTGAAGCTTTCTTT. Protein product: CASTLPGLDTEAFF.

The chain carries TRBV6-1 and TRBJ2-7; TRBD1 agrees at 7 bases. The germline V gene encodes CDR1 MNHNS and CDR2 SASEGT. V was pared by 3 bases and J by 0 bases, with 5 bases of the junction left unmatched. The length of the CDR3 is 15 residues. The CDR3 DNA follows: TGTGCCAGCAGTGAGACAGGGATTAGCTCCTACGAGCAGTACTTC. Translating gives CASSETGISSYEQYF.

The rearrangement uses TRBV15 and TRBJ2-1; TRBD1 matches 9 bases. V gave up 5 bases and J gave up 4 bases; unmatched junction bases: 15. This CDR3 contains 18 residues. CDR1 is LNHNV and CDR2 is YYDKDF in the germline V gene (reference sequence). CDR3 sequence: CATSSLDRGGYGYNEQFF. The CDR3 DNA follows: TGTGCCACCAGCTCCCTGGACAGGGGAGGGTATGGGTACAATGAGCAGTTCTTC.

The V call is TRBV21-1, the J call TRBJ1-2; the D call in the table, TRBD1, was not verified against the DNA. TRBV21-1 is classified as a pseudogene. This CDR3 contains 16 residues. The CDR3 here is CASSKGQAHFNYGYTF. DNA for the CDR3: TGTGCCAGCAGCAAAGGACAGGCCCATTTTAACTATGGCTACACCTTC.

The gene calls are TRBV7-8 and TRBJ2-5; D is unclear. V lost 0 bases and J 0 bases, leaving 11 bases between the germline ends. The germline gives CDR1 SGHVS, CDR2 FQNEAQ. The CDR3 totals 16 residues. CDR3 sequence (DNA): TGTGCCAGCAGCTTAGCGGGTAGTACAGACCAAGAGACCCAGTACTTC. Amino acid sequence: CASSLAGSTDQETQYF.

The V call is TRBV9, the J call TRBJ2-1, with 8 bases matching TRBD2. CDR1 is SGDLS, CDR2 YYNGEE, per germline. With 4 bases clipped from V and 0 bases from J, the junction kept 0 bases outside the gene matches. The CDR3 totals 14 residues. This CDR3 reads CASSRGGSYNEQFF. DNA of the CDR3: TGTGCCAGCAGCCGGGGGGGCTCCTACAATGAGCAGTTCTTC.

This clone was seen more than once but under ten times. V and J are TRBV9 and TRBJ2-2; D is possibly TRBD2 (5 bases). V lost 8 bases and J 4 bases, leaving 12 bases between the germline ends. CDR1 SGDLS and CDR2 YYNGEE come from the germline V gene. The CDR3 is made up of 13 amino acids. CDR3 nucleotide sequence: TGTGCCAGTACCGGGGTGGGCACCGGGGAGCTGTTTTTT. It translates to CASTGVGTGELFF.

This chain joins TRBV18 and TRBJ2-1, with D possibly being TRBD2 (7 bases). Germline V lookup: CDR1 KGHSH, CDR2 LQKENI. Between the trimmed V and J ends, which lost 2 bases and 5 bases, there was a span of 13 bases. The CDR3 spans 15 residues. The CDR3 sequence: CASSPGGALHNEQFF. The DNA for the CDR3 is TGTGCCAGCTCACCAGGGGGGGCCCTCCACAATGAGCAGTTCTTC. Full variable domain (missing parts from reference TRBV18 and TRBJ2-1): NAGVMQNPRHLVRRRGQEARLRCSPMKGHSHVYWYRQLPEEGLKFMVYLQKENIIDESGMPKERFSAEFPKEGPSILRIQQVVRGDSAAYFCASSPGGALHNEQFFGPGTRLTVL.